The 6 T cell receptor beta chains below come from one sample, sequenced in a study of response to subunit inactivated influenza vaccine. TCRdb used MiXCR to reprocess the RT-PCR reads, holding one entry per CDR3 protein. In the table there are under 800,000 distinct CDR3 sequences, about 15% of which are singletons. The material was PBMCs from blood, obtained about 14 days before vaccination. The source is a man between 45 and 60 years old who received an inactivated influenza vaccine.

The V and J genes are TRBV7-8 and TRBJ2-5; the D is unclear. Trimming shortened V by 4 bases and J by 9 bases, and 9 bases separated the two germline ends. There are 11 residues in the CDR3. Germline-derived CDR1 and CDR2 are SGHVS and FQNEAQ. The CDR3 here is CASSSPSAQYF. CDR3 nucleotide sequence: TGTGCCAGCAGCTCCCCGTCGGCCCAGTACTTC.

This clonotype was seen only a few times. V gene TRBV6-5 combines with J gene TRBJ1-2, with a tentative D call TRBD1 (6 bases). Germline CDR1 reads MNHEY; CDR2 reads SVGAGI. This CDR3 spans 15 amino acids. The V end was cut by 0 bases, the J end by 8 bases, with 16 bases between. This CDR3 reads CASSYSTRGGLGYTF. CDR3 nucleotides: TGTGCCAGCAGTTACTCGACGAGGGGGGGTCTCGGCTACACCTTC.

V and J are TRBV28 and TRBJ2-1; 10 bases match TRBD2. This CDR3 contains 16 residues. Germline assignment: CDR1 MDHEN and CDR2 SYDVKM. J gave up 0 bases and V 7 bases, and 6 bases lay outside the gene matches. The CDR3: CASTQSGRASYNEQFF. CDR3 in DNA: TGTGCCAGCACCCAGAGCGGGAGGGCCTCCTACAATGAGCAGTTCTTC.

This clonotype was counted a few times. This sequence joins TRBV7-2 and TRBJ2-2; TRBD1 aligns across 9 bases. The CDR3 has 15 residues. From germline, CDR1 is SGHTA and CDR2 FQGNSA. Trimming removed 5 bases from V and 5 bases from J; junction bases left unmatched: 6. Written as DNA, the CDR3 is TGTGCCAGCAGCCCACAGGGGGCTTGGACCGGGGAGCTGTTTTTT. Translating it yields CASSPQGAWTGELFF.

The gene calls are TRBV10-1 and TRBJ2-5; 11 bases line up with TRBD2. Germline values: CDR1 WNHNN, CDR2 SYGVQD (reference sequence). The junction had 6 bases not matched to a gene; V was cut back by 3 bases and J by 0 bases. This CDR3 contains 17 residues. The CDR3 here is CASSDLTSGEDQETQYF. CDR3 nucleotides: TGCGCCAGCAGTGATCTGACTAGCGGGGAAGACCAAGAGACCCAGTACTTC.

This clonotype was observed a few times. The gene calls are TRBV5-6 and TRBJ2-3; no clear D. Trimming shortened V by 4 bases and J by 4 bases, and 10 bases separated the two germline ends. Germline CDR1 reads SGHDT; CDR2 reads YYEEEE. The CDR3 is made up of 13 amino acids. This CDR3 is CASSRSIADTQYF. In nucleotides, the CDR3 is TGTGCCAGCAGCCGATCGATCGCAGATACGCAGTATTTT.